This T cell receptor beta chain originates from a study of siplizumab effects on memory and regulatory T cells. TCRdb keeps only in-frame clones here, not all; method: immunoSEQ multiplex PCR. The sample holds just over 50,000 clones, about 97% seen once. Broader study findings: About 75-96% of proliferating CD4+ or CD8+ clones had no assignable naive or memory phenotype.

Notes on this clone: Its antigen is unidentified.

Material: naive CD4+ T cells sorted from blood. This sequence originates from a human donor in good health.

CDR3: CASSKSGTRSYEQYF. DNA for the CDR3: TGTGCCAGCAGTAAGTCCGGGACTCGATCCTACGAGCAGTACTTC. J is TRBJ2-7 and V is TRBV28; tentatively, D is TRBD2 (6 bases). V lost 5 bases to trimming and J lost 1 base, with 15 bases between them. From germline, CDR1 is MDHEN and CDR2 SYDVKM. The CDR3 has 15 residues.